This T cell receptor (beta chain) came from a study of T cell changes during pregnancy in multiple sclerosis. This CDR3 comprises 15 residues. V lost 3 bases, J lost 2 bases, and 4 bases stayed unmatched. Germline assignment: CDR1 SGHTA and CDR2 FQGNSA. Sequenced by immunoSEQ multiplex PCR; TCRdb stores in-frame clones only, minus some. The data show about 43,000 clones, roughly 88% seen once. The J gene is TRBJ2-1, the V gene TRBV7-2; 7 nucleotides line up with TRBD1. This TCR came from a female donor in good health, enrolled as a control in a pregnancy study. The sample consisted of peripheral blood, taken in the first trimester of pregnancy. The CDR3 region is CASSFQDRPYNEQFF. In nucleotides, the CDR3 is TGTGCCAGCAGCTTCCAGGACAGGCCCTACAATGAGCAGTTCTTC.